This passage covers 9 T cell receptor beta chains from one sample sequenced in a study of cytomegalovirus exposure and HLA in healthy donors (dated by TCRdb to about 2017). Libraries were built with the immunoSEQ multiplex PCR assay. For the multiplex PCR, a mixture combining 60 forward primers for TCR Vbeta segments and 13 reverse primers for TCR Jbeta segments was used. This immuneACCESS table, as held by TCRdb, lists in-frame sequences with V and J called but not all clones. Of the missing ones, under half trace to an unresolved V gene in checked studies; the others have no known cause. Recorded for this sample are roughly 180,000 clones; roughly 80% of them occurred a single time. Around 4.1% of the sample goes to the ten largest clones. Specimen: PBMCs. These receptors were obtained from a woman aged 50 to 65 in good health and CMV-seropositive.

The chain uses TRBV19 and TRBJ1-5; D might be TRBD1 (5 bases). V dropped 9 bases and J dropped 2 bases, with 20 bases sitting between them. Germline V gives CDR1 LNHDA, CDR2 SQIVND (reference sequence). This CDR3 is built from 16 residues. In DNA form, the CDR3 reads TGTGCCAGCTCCACTATCAGGGCTTCGGGCAATCAGCCCCAGCATTTT. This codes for CASSTIRASGNQPQHF.

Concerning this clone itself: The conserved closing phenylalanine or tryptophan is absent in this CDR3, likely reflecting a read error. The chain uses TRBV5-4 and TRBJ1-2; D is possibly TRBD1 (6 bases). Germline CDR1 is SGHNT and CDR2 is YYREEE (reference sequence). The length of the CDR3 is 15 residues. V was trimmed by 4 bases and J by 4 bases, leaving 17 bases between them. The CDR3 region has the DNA TGTGCCAGCAGCCACCAGGGGCAGGAAAGCTATGGCTACACCCTC. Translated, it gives CASSHQGQESYGYTL.

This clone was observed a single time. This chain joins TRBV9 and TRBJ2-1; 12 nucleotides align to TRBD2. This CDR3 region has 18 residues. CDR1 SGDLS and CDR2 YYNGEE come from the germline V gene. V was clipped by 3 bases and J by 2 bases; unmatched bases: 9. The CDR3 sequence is CASSGGRTSGGTYNEQFF. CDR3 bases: TGTGCCAGCAGCGGGGGGCGTACTAGCGGGGGGACCTACAATGAGCAGTTCTTC.

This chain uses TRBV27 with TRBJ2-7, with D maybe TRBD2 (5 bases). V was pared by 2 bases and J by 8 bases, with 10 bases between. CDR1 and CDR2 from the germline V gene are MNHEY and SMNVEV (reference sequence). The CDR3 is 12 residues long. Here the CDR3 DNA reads TGTGCCAGCAGTTTAGGAGGAACACAGCAGTACTTC. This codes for CASSLGGTQQYF.

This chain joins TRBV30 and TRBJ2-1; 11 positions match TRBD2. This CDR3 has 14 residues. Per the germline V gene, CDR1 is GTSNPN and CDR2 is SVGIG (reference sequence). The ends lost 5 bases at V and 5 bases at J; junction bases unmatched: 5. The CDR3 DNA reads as TGTGCCTGGGGAACTAGCGGGGGACACAATGAGCAGTTCTTC. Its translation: CAWGTSGGHNEQFF.

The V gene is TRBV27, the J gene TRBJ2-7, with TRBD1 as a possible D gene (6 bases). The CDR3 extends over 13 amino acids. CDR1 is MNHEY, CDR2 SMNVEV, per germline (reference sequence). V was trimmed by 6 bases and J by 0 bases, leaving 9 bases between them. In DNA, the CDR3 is TGTGCCAGCAGGGACAGTCGCTCCTACGAGCAGTACTTC. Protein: CASRDSRSYEQYF.

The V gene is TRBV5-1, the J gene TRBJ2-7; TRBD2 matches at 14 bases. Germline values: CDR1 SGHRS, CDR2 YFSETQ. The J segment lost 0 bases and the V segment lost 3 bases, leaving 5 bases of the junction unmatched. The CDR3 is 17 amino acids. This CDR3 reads CASSSGLAGGHSYEQYF. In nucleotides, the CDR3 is TGCGCCAGCAGCTCCGGACTAGCGGGGGGTCACTCCTACGAGCAGTACTTC.

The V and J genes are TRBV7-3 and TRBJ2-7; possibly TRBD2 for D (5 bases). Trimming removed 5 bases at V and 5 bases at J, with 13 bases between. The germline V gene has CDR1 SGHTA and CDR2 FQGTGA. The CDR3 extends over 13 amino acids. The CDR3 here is CASSPIGGDEQYF. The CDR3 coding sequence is TGTGCCAGCAGCCCCATCGGAGGCGACGAGCAGTACTTC.

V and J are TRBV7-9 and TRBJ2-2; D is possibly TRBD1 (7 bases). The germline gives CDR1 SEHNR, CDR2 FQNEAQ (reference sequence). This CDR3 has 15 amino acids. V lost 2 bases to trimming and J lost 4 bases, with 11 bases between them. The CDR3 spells CASSLRQGGTGELFF. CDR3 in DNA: TGTGCCAGCAGCTTACGACAGGGAGGCACCGGGGAGCTGTTTTTT.